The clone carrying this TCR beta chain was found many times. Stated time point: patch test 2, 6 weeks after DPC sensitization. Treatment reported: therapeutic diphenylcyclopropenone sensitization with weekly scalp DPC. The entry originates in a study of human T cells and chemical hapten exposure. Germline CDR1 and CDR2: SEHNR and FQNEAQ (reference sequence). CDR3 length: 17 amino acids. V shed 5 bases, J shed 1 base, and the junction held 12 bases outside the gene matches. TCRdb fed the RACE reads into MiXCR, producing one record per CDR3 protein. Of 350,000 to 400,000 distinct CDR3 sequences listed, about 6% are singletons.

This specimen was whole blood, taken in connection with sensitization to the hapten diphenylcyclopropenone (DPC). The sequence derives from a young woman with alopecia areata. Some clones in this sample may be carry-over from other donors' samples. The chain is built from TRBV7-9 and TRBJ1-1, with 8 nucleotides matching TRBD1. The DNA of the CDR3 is TGTGCCAGCAGCGGGAGTTCCGGACAGGGCGCGAACACTGAAGCTTTCTTT. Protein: CASSGSSGQGANTEAFF.